Listed below are T cell receptor beta chains from one sample, sequenced in a study of T cell repertoires in cytomegalovirus infection. Using its own MiXCR run on the reads, TCRdb lists one record per CDR3 protein. The sample shows 650,000 to 850,000 distinct CDR3 sequences, approximately 32% of them seen only once. For these receptors, no antigen is known. Specimen: cultured CD8+ T cells from PBMCs, collected from culture after CMV antigen stimulation. These receptors originate from a human donor in good health (CMV status not recorded). Some clones in this sample may be carry-over from other donors' samples. Each CDR3 is given with its conserved first and last residue. The D gene is left open where the match is weak. The listing skips clone size in some rows; elsewhere it reads once, few, many or a size class.

cdr3_length: 13
clone_size: .
j_call: TRBJ2-5
v_call: TRBV7-8
d_call: TRBD2
cdr3_nt: TGTGCCAGCAGCTCGGGCGGGGGAGAGACCCAGTACTTC
cdr3_aa: CASSSGGGETQYF

cdr3_length: 16
clone_size: .
j_call: TRBJ2-2
v_call: TRBV20-1
d_call: TRBD1
cdr3_nt: TGCAGTGCTCGTTGCACAGGGGTAGATTGCACCGGGGAGCTGTTTTTT
cdr3_aa: CSARCTGVDCTGELFF

cdr3_length: 12
clone_size: few
j_call: TRBJ2-5
v_call: TRBV5-4
d_call: .
cdr3_nt: TGTGCCAGCACCTTGGGTTCGGGGACCCAGTACTTC
cdr3_aa: CASTLGSGTQYF

cdr3_length: 15
clone_size: .
j_call: TRBJ2-7
v_call: TRBV7-6
d_call: TRBD2
cdr3_nt: TGTGCCAGCAGCGGCCTGGCGGCGGGGGGTGGGGAGCAGTACTTC
cdr3_aa: CASSGLAAGGGEQYF

cdr3_length: 11
clone_size: few
j_call: TRBJ1-1
v_call: TRBV6-1
d_call: .
cdr3_nt: TGTGCCACCCCCCGAGGCCCTGAAGCTTTCTTT
cdr3_aa: CATPRGPEAFF

cdr3_length: 16
clone_size: .
j_call: TRBJ2-1
v_call: TRBV6-1
d_call: TRBD1
cdr3_nt: TGTGCCAGCAGTGAGCGTTGGACAGGGGGGTGGGGTGAGCAGTTCTTC
cdr3_aa: CASSERWTGGWGEQFF

cdr3_length: 16
clone_size: few
j_call: TRBJ2-3
v_call: TRBV27
d_call: TRBD1
cdr3_nt: TGTGCCAGCAGTTTTCAGGGACAGGGAATCACAGATACGCAGTATTTT
cdr3_aa: CASSFQGQGITDTQYF

cdr3_length: 16
clone_size: few
j_call: TRBJ2-7
v_call: TRBV15
d_call: .
cdr3_nt: TGTGCCACCAGCAGTGAGACGGGACGGGATATCCACGAGCAGTACTTC
cdr3_aa: CATSSETGRDIHEQYF

cdr3_length: 16
clone_size: .
j_call: TRBJ2-1
v_call: TRBV12-3/TRBV12-4
d_call: .
cdr3_nt: TGTGCCAGCAGTTCCTTCGGGGGGCCCCCCTACAATGAGCAGTTCTTC
cdr3_aa: CASSSFGGPPYNEQFF

cdr3_length: 16
clone_size: .
j_call: TRBJ2-3
v_call: TRBV6-5
d_call: TRBD2
cdr3_nt: TGTGCCAGCAGTCAAAGGACTAGCGGGGGGCCGGATACGCAGTATTTT
cdr3_aa: CASSQRTSGGPDTQYF

cdr3_length: 16
clone_size: many
j_call: TRBJ2-1
v_call: TRBV7-8
d_call: .
cdr3_nt: TGTGCCAGCAGCTTAGCTGGGGGAAGAATCTACAATGAGCAGTTCTTC
cdr3_aa: CASSLAGGRIYNEQFF

cdr3_length: 12
clone_size: many
j_call: TRBJ2-2
v_call: TRBV7-8
d_call: TRBD2
cdr3_nt: TGTGCCAGCGGGGGGGGCACCGGGGAGCTGTTTTTT
cdr3_aa: CASGGGTGELFF

cdr3_length: 15
clone_size: many
j_call: TRBJ1-5
v_call: TRBV27
d_call: .
cdr3_nt: TGTGCCAGCAGTTTATCGCCCAGGGTCAATCAGCCCCAGCATTTT
cdr3_aa: CASSLSPRVNQPQHF

cdr3_length: 14
clone_size: .
j_call: TRBJ2-5
v_call: TRBV7-3
d_call: .
cdr3_nt: TGTGCCAGCAGCAGGGTGGAGGGGGAAGAGACCCAGTACTTC
cdr3_aa: CASSRVEGEETQYF